Each of the 23 T cell receptor beta chains below was sequenced from the same sample in a study of CD8 T cells in Susac syndrome. Random hexamers were used to reverse transcribe 0.5 to 1 ug of RNA. TCRdb independently ran MiXCR on the immunoSEQ multiplex PCR reads; one entry per CDR3 protein. There are some 190,000 distinct CDR3 sequences in the sample; roughly 94% occur only once, and 0.1% lies in the top ten. Sequencing input: CD4+ T cells from PBMCs. These receptors came from a human donor in good health.

The V and J genes are TRBV3-1 and TRBJ1-1, with TRBD1 as a possible D gene (6 bases). This CDR3 has 14 residues. Trimming pared 4 bases from V and 3 bases from J, leaving 12 bases between. Germline V gene data show CDR1 as LGHDT and CDR2 as YNNKEL (reference sequence). The CDR3 reads CASSRRGADTEAFF. CDR3 coding DNA: TGTGCCAGCAGCCGTCGGGGGGCGGACACTGAAGCTTTCTTT.

The chain recombines TRBV4-1 with TRBJ1-1; D not certain. Looked up from germline, CDR1 is MGHRA and CDR2 is YSYEKL. The CDR3 has 13 amino acids. Trimming shortened V by 6 bases and J by 0 bases, and 8 bases separated the two germline ends. This CDR3 reads CASRRLVNTEAFF. CDR3 DNA sequence: TGCGCCAGCAGACGGTTGGTGAACACTGAAGCTTTCTTT.

The chain is built from TRBV20-1 and TRBJ2-5; 8 bases are shared with TRBD2. Losses at the gene ends were 6 bases for V and 5 bases for J; bases not matched to a gene: 11. CDR1 is DFQATT, CDR2 SNEGSKA, per germline (reference sequence). CDR3 length: 14 amino acids. This CDR3 reads CSARSGTRRETQYF. The CDR3 DNA is TGCAGTGCGCGCTCCGGGACTAGGCGGGAGACCCAGTACTTC.

This chain uses TRBV21-1 with TRBJ1-5; no DNA check was done on the table's D call, TRBD1. TRBV21-1 is classified as a pseudogene. This CDR3 has 14 amino acids. CDR3 in amino acids: CASSKTTGFQPQHF. CDR3 DNA: TGTGCCAGCAGCAAAACGACAGGGTTTCAGCCCCAGCATTTT.

V and J are TRBV20-1 and TRBJ2-4; D gene unclear. V was cut by 3 bases and J by 8 bases, with 14 bases left in between. This CDR3 is 13 amino acids long. CDR1 DFQATT and CDR2 SNEGSKA come from the germline V gene (reference sequence). As DNA, the CDR3 is TGCAGTGCTAGCGCGCCAGGATCACACATTCAGTACTTC. Its translation: CSASAPGSHIQYF.

The rearrangement links TRBV29-1 to TRBJ1-5, with D uncertain. Trimming pared 5 bases from V and 0 bases from J, leaving 5 bases between. The CDR3 consists of 12 residues. CDR1 and CDR2 (germline): SQVTM, ANQGSEA. CDR3 residues: CSVSNSNQPQHF. CDR3 coding DNA: TGCAGCGTTTCTAATAGCAATCAGCCCCAGCATTTT. The entire variable domain, with the rest obtained from reference TRBV29-1 and TRBJ1-5, is as follows: SAVISQKPSRDICQRGTSLTIQCQVDSQVTMMFWYRQQPGQSLTLIATANQGSEATYESGFVIDKFPISRPNLTFSTLTVSNMSPEDSSIYLCSVSNSNQPQHFGDGTRLSIL.

The genes are TRBV14 and TRBJ2-1; D perhaps matches TRBD2 (6 bases). The CDR3 extends over 15 amino acids. Germline CDR1 SGHDN, CDR2 FVKESK. Trimming shortened V by 4 bases and J by 7 bases, and 17 bases separated the two germline ends. In DNA form, the CDR3 reads TGTGCCAGCAGCCGACTGCGGGATAGAGGGAATGAGCAGTTCTTC. It codes for CASSRLRDRGNEQFF.

This clonotype was recorded only once. The V gene is TRBV20-1, the J gene TRBJ2-6, with D maybe TRBD2 (5 bases). The CDR3 consists of 15 residues. The V end was cut by 6 bases, the J end by 0 bases, with 12 bases between. Germline loops: CDR1 DFQATT, CDR2 SNEGSKA (reference sequence). The CDR3, as DNA: TGCAGTGCCCAGTCGAGGGCCTCTGGGGCCAACGTCCTGACTTTC. Translation: CSAQSRASGANVLTF.

CDR3 amino acids: CASSTILAGEYNEQFF. As DNA, the CDR3 is TGCGCCAGCAGCACAATCCTAGCGGGGGAATACAATGAGCAGTTCTTC. V gene TRBV5-1 combines with J gene TRBJ2-1, with TRBD2 matching over 10 bases. Germline V gene lookup returns CDR1 SGHRS and CDR2 YFSETQ. J lost 4 bases, V lost 4 bases, and 8 bases had no gene match. This CDR3 has 16 residues.

The chain combines TRBV29-1 with TRBJ1-2; 10 bases agree with TRBD1. Germline trimming cut 6 bases from V and 5 bases from J; bases unmatched to any gene: 3. The CDR3 runs to 12 residues. Germline assignment: CDR1 SQVTM and CDR2 ANQGSEA. The CDR3 is CSVTGGQYGYTF. In DNA form, the CDR3 reads TGCAGCGTGACAGGGGGCCAGTATGGCTACACCTTC.

This chain uses TRBV3-1 with TRBJ2-5; the match to TRBD1 covers 7 bases. This CDR3 has 14 amino acids. Looked up from germline, CDR1 is LGHDT and CDR2 is YNNKEL (reference sequence). With 6 bases clipped from V and 6 bases from J, the junction kept 10 bases outside the gene matches. CDR3 nucleotide sequence: TGTGCCAGCAGACCCGAATGGGACAGCCAGACCCAGTACTTC. It specifies CASRPEWDSQTQYF.

This chain uses TRBV27 with TRBJ2-3, with D hard to call. Between the trimmed V and J ends, which lost 6 bases and 5 bases, there was a span of 12 bases. Germline assignment: CDR1 MNHEY and CDR2 SMNVEV (reference sequence). There are 13 residues in the CDR3. The chain's CDR3 is CASRAIGVDTQYF. The CDR3 bases are TGTGCCAGCAGAGCCATTGGCGTAGATACGCAGTATTTT.

This chain links TRBV29-1 with TRBJ2-7; 7 positions match TRBD1. CDR3 size: 13 residues. The trim removed 4 bases at V and 3 bases at J, leaving 6 bases unmatched. The germline gives CDR1 SQVTM, CDR2 ANQGSEA. As DNA, the CDR3 is TGCAGCGTTGCACCGGGACAGAGCTACGAGCAGTACTTC. Its protein is CSVAPGQSYEQYF.

The V call is TRBV29-1, the J call TRBJ2-7, with a weak D call TRBD2 (6 bases). Deletions cut 4 bases from V and 7 bases from J, with 11 bases between. The CDR3 is 11 residues long. Germline V gives CDR1 SQVTM, CDR2 ANQGSEA. The CDR3 bases are TGCAGCGTTGGGGCAGGAGGGGAGCAGTACGTC. Translation: CSVGAGGEQYV.

This chain links TRBV30 with TRBJ2-5; the D call may be TRBD1 or TRBD2 (6 bases each). Germline V gene lookup returns CDR1 GTSNPN and CDR2 SVGIG (reference sequence). V was shortened by 7 bases and J by 2 bases, with 17 bases between the two germline ends. CDR3 length: 14 amino acids. CDR3 sequence: CASERGLEQETQYF. CDR3 nucleotides: TGTGCCTCAGAACGGGGGCTGGAACAAGAGACCCAGTACTTC.

The chain carries TRBV3-1 and TRBJ2-7, with 8 positions matching TRBD1. The CDR3 sequence is 16 residues long. Germline-derived CDR1 and CDR2 are LGHDT and YNNKEL (reference sequence). V gave up 0 bases and J gave up 2 bases; unmatched junction bases: 6. CDR3 DNA sequence: TGTGCCAGCAGCCAAGAGCGGACAGGGAACCCCTACGAGCAGTACTTC. Translation gives CASSQERTGNPYEQYF.

CDR3 DNA: TGTGCCAGCAGCCCACCAGCAGGACGGGGGAGCGGCTACACCTTC. This translates into CASSPPAGRGSGYTF. The chain joins TRBV5-4 to TRBJ1-2; D might be TRBD1 (5 bases). Germline CDR1 SGHNT, CDR2 YYREEE (reference sequence). The germline V and J ends were trimmed by 4 bases and 8 bases, with 21 bases remaining between them. The CDR3 has 15 amino acids.

The V and J genes are TRBV7-2 and TRBJ1-2; tentative D call: TRBD1 (5 bases). This CDR3 is built from 15 residues. V was clipped by 5 bases and J by 2 bases, with 15 bases between them. Germline V CDR1 and CDR2: SGHTA, FQGNSA. The CDR3 here is CASSPRGGDNYGYTF. Here the CDR3 DNA reads TGTGCCAGCAGCCCACGGGGTGGGGACAACTATGGCTACACCTTC.

This clonotype has a single count. The chain employs TRBV9 and TRBJ2-3; 11 nucleotides match TRBD2. The trim removed 4 bases at V and 6 bases at J, leaving 7 bases unmatched. CDR1 is SGDLS, CDR2 YYNGEE, per germline. This CDR3 has 15 residues. CDR3 DNA sequence: TGTGCCAGCAGCTGGGGACTAGCGGAGCGGGATACGCAGTATTTT. This encodes CASSWGLAERDTQYF.

The CDR3 reads CASSVAPSPANYGYTF. CDR3 coding DNA: TGTGCCAGCAGCGTAGCTCCTAGCCCAGCTAACTATGGCTACACCTTC. This rearrangement joins TRBV9 to TRBJ1-2; D uncertain. Trimming cost V 0 bases and J 0 bases, with 12 bases left between them. CDR3 size: 16 residues. In germline, CDR1 is SGDLS, CDR2 YYNGEE. Variable domain in full (rest from reference TRBV9 and TRBJ1-2): DSGVTQTPKHLITATGQRVTLRCSPRSGDLSVYWYQQSLDQGLQFLIQYYNGEERAKGNILERFSAQQFPDLHSELNLSSLELGDSALYFCASSVAPSPANYGYTFGSGTRLTVV.

V usage is TRBV20-1 and J usage is TRBJ2-2, with D perhaps TRBD2 (5 bases). Germline V gives CDR1 DFQATT, CDR2 SNEGSKA (reference sequence). Deletions cut 6 bases from V and 4 bases from J, with 15 bases between. The CDR3 covers 14 residues. CDR3 nucleotide sequence: TGCAGTGCGGAGGTCGGGCTAGGCACCGGGGAGCTGTTTTTT. Translation gives CSAEVGLGTGELFF.

J is TRBJ2-3 and V is TRBV24-1, with D possibly TRBD2 on 6 matching bases. The CDR3 is 12 residues long. Germline lookup yields CDR1 KGHDR and CDR2 SFDVKD. V was clipped by 4 bases and J by 10 bases, with 11 bases between them. CDR3: CATSETGEAQYF. In DNA, the CDR3 is TGTGCCACCAGTGAGACGGGAGAGGCGCAGTATTTT.

The chain recombines TRBV7-3 with TRBJ2-3; TRBD2 agrees at 9 bases. Germline V lookup: CDR1 SGHTA, CDR2 FQGTGA. The CDR3 runs to 17 residues. V lost 5 bases, J lost 1 base, and 10 bases stayed unmatched. CDR3 region: CASSLGASGTGTDTQYF. As DNA, the CDR3 is TGTGCCAGCAGCCTAGGGGCTAGCGGGACTGGCACAGATACGCAGTATTTT.